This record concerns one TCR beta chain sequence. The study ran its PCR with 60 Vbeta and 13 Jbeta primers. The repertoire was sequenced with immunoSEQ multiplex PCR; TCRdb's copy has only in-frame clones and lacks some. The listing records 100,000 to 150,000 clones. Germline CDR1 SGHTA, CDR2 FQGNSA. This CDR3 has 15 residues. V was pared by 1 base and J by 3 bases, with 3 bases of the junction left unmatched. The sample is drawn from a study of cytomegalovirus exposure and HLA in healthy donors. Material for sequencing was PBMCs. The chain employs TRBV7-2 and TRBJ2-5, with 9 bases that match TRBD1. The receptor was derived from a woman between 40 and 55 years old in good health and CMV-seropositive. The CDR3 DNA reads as TGTGCCAGCAGCTTAGTAGACAGGGGGGAAGAGACCCAGTACTTC. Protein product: CASSLVDRGEETQYF.